This entry lists 13 T cell receptor beta chains sequenced from one sample in a study of shared clonotypes between healthy human individuals. Produced via immunoSEQ multiplex PCR; TCRdb's table is partial and in-frame only. In the table there are about 1 million clones, around four fifths of which are singletons. Material for sequencing was memory CD4+ T cells sorted from blood. Sample subset: CD45RA-negative fraction. These receptors were taken from a young man in good health.

The chain carries TRBV5-5 and TRBJ1-2, with 7 positions matching TRBD1. Trimming at V came to 4 bases and at J to 5 bases, leaving 5 bases not matched to a gene. This CDR3 contains 13 residues. Germline CDR1 reads SGHKS; CDR2 reads YYEKEE (reference sequence). CDR3 nucleotides: TGTGCCAGCAGCGAGACAGGGAGGTATGGCTACACCTTC. It codes for CASSETGRYGYTF.

The V gene is TRBV5-1, the J gene TRBJ1-1, with D tentatively TRBD1 (5 bases). Deletions cut 4 bases from V and 11 bases from J, with 18 bases between. Germline CDR1 reads SGHRS; CDR2 reads YFSETQ. The CDR3 covers 13 residues. For the CDR3, the DNA is TGCGCCAGCAGCCTCGGGGCCGTTACTGGGGCTTTCTTT. Translation: CASSLGAVTGAFF. Full variable domain (remainder filled in from reference TRBV5-1 and TRBJ1-1): KAGVTQTPRYLIKTRGQQVTLSCSPISGHRSVSWYQQTPGQGLQFLFEYFSETQRNKGNFPGRFSGRQFSNSRSEMNVSTLELGDSALYLCASSLGAVTGAFFGQGTRLTVV.

The chain combines TRBV6-1 with TRBJ2-4, with TRBD2 identical over 12 bases. The V gene's germline CDR1 is MNHNS and CDR2 SASEGT. The CDR3 is 15 residues long. Trimming at V came to 7 bases and at J to 6 bases, leaving 7 bases not matched to a gene. The CDR3 reads CASTPSGGAGNIQYF. CDR3 nucleotide sequence: TGTGCCAGCACCCCTAGCGGGGGGGCCGGAAACATTCAGTACTTC.

The chain carries TRBV18 and TRBJ1-4, with TRBD1 identical over 9 bases. With 0 bases clipped from V and 3 bases from J, the junction kept 2 bases outside the gene matches. Germline loops: CDR1 KGHSH, CDR2 LQKENI. The CDR3 runs to 16 residues. In DNA, the CDR3 is TGTGCCAGCTCACCACCTACAGGGGGCCCTAATGAAAAACTGTTTTTT. This codes for CASSPPTGGPNEKLFF.

This clone was seen once. The rearrangement links TRBV10-1 to TRBJ1-2; D is ambiguous. The germline V gene has CDR1 WNHNN and CDR2 SYGVQD (reference sequence). The CDR3 is 13 amino acids. Trimming took 0 bases from V and 5 from J, leaving 7 bases between them. Here the CDR3 DNA reads TGCGCCAGCAGTGAGTCGACCCGTTATGGCTACACCTTC. It codes for CASSESTRYGYTF.

The chain carries TRBV5-4 and TRBJ2-1; D is uncertain. Germline assignment: CDR1 SGHNT and CDR2 YYREEE (reference sequence). The CDR3 has 13 residues. V was trimmed by 2 bases and J by 0 bases, leaving 3 bases between them. The CDR3 region has the DNA TGTGCCAGCAGCTTTAACTCCTACAATGAGCAGTTCTTC. This sequence encodes CASSFNSYNEQFF.

CDR3 loop: CASSVDPRWETQYF. The CDR3 DNA reads as TGCGCCAGCAGCGTTGACCCGAGGTGGGAGACCCAGTACTTC. V gene TRBV5-1 combines with J gene TRBJ2-5, with no clear D. The V and J ends lost 4 bases and 5 bases respectively, with 15 bases between them. This CDR3 spans 14 amino acids. Germline CDR1 and CDR2: SGHRS and YFSETQ.

The sample holds many counts of this clone. The genes are TRBV10-2 and TRBJ1-3; D uncertain. The CDR3 contains 14 residues. V dropped 7 bases and J dropped 0 bases, with 10 bases sitting between them. Germline lookup yields CDR1 WSHSY and CDR2 SAAADI. The CDR3 bases are TGCGCCAGCAAGGCATCTCACTCTGGAAACACCATATATTTT. This encodes CASKASHSGNTIYF.

Many counts were recorded for this clone. The V and J genes are TRBV5-5 and TRBJ2-1; possible D gene TRBD1, 6 bases. This CDR3 has 13 amino acids. Germline assignment: CDR1 SGHKS and CDR2 YYEKEE (reference sequence). Deletions cut 0 bases from V and 6 bases from J, with 7 bases between. The CDR3 coding sequence is TGTGCCAGCAGCTTGGGGACAGTCAATGAGCAGTTCTTC. It encodes CASSLGTVNEQFF.

V is TRBV28 and J is TRBJ2-7, with D possibly called TRBD1 or TRBD2 (7 bases each). CDR1 MDHEN and CDR2 SYDVKM come from the germline V gene. The CDR3 length is 15 residues. Trimming removed 5 bases at V and 2 bases at J, with 16 bases between. The DNA for the CDR3 is TGTGCCAGCAGTGCCCCAGGGGGGGGAACCTACGAGCAGTACTTC. It is translated as CASSAPGGGTYEQYF.

J is TRBJ2-3 and V is TRBV5-1, with TRBD1 identical over 9 bases. The CDR3 spans 14 residues. Trimming took 3 bases from V and 4 from J; bases not matched to a gene: 3. CDR1 SGHRS and CDR2 YFSETQ come from the germline V gene. The CDR3 protein is CASSYRQGADTQYF. The CDR3 nucleotides read TGCGCCAGCAGCTACCGACAGGGGGCAGATACGCAGTATTTT.

The rearrangement links TRBV19 to TRBJ2-7; 9 bases agree with TRBD2. Germline V gene data show CDR1 as LNHDA and CDR2 as SQIVND (reference sequence). This CDR3 has 14 amino acids. The V segment lost 7 bases and the J segment 0 bases; nucleotides outside the gene matches: 4. The CDR3 bases are TGTGCCAGTAAGGCGGGGGGGAGCTCCTACGAGCAGTACTTC. This encodes CASKAGGSSYEQYF.

The V and J genes are TRBV5-1 and TRBJ2-7, with TRBD2 matching 7 bases. V gave up 0 bases and J gave up 2 bases; unmatched junction bases: 5. The CDR3 totals 15 residues. Germline values: CDR1 SGHRS, CDR2 YFSETQ. CDR3: CASSLVGGSAYEQYF. The DNA for the CDR3 is TGCGCCAGCAGCTTGGTGGGGGGGAGTGCCTACGAGCAGTACTTC.